Given below is one TCR beta chain in context. Its antigen is not known. The V gene lost 2 bases and the J gene lost 5 bases, with 6 bases spanning the gap. The germline gives CDR1 SGHAT, CDR2 FQNNGV. This CDR3 is 12 amino acids long. These data come from a study of T cell responses to AZD1222 COVID-19 vaccine. Study-level points and caveats: The sample set comprised mostly white British donors with more females, and clonal diversity was possibly underestimated. Spike was spanned by vaccine-associated CD4 TCRs, which were dominant at 160-218 and 743-854.

Here immunoSEQ multiplex PCR was the method, and the copy in TCRdb shows in-frame clones only, minus some. The data show about 120,000 clones, with roughly 92% seen just once and around 1.7% held by the top ten. The TCR sequence derives from an adult in good health. Sequencing was performed on peripheral blood, taken on day 0 of AZD1222 vaccination. The chain carries TRBV11-2 and TRBJ1-2; D not certain. This chain's CDR3 is CASSLMGYGYTF. The CDR3, as DNA: TGTGCCAGCAGCTTAATGGGGTATGGCTACACCTTC.